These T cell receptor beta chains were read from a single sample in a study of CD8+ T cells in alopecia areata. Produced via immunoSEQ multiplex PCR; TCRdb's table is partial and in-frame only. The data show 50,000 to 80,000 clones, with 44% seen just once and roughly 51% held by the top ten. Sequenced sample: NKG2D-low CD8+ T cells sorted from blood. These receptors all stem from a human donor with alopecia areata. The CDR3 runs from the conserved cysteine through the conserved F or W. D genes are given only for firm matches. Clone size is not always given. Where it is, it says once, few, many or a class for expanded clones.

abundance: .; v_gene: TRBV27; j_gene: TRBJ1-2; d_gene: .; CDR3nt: TGTGCCAGCAGTTTTTCCTCGGGCCCCCACTATGGCTACACCTTC; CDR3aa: CASSFSSGPHYGYTF
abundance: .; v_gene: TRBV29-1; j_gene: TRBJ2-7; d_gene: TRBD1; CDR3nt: TGCAGCGTTCAGGGGTCGGGACAGGGTGAGCGCGAGCAGTACTTC; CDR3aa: CSVQGSGQGEREQYF
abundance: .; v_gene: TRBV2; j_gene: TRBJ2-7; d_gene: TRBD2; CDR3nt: TGTGCCAGCAGTGATTGGGCGGGAGGGTCCTACGAGCAGTACTTC; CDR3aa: CASSDWAGGSYEQYF
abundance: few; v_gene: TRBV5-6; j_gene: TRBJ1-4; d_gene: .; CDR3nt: TGTGCCAGCAGCTCCGGTCCAGGGGAGGAACTGTTTTTT; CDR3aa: CASSSGPGEELFF
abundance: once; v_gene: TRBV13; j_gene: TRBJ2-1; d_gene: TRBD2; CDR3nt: TGTGCCAGCAGCCCTTTAGGGACTAGCACAAACAATGAGCAGTTCTTC; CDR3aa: CASSPLGTSTNNEQFF
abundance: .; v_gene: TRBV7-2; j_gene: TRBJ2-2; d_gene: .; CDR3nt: TGTGCCAGCAGCTTGGGGATTACCCGGGAGCTGTTTTTT; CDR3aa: CASSLGITRELFF
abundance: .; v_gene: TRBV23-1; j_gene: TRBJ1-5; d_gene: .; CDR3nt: TGCGCCAGCAGTCAATCGAGGGAGAGCAATCAGCCCCAGCATTTT; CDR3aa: CASSQSRESNQPQHF
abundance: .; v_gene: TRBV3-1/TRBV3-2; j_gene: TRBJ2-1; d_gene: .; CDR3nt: TGTGCCACCGGGCCTCTATCGTTCTTC; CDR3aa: CATGPLSFF
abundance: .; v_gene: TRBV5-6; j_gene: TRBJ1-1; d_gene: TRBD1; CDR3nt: TGTGCCAGCAGCCCGGGACAGGGGGCGGGGACTGAAGCTTTCTTT; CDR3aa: CASSPGQGAGTEAFF
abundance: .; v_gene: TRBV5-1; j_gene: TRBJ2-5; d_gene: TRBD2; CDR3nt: TGCGCCAGCAGCTTGGTACTAGCGGGAGGCACGGAGACCCAGTACTTC; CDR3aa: CASSLVLAGGTETQYF
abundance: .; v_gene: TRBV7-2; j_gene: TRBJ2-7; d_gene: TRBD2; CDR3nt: TGTGCCAGCAGCGCGACGTCTAGCGGAGCAATGGAGCAGTACTTC; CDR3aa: CASSATSSGAMEQYF
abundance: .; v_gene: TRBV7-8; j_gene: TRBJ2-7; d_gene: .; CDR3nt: TGTGCCAGCAGCTTAGGTTGGCCCCTGACCTACGAGCAGTACTTC; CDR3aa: CASSLGWPLTYEQYF
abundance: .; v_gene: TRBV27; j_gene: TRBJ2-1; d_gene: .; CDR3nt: TGTGCCTTCCCTTGCCTCGGGGGATACAATGAGCAGTTCTTC; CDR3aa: CAFPCLGGYNEQFF
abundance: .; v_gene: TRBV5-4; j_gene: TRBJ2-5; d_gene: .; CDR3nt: TGTGCCAGCAGCTTGGGTTGGTCTAGCGCGGAGACCCAGTACTTC; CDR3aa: CASSLGWSSAETQYF
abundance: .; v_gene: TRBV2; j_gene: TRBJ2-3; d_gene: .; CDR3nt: TGTGCCGGGGTGGACGGACTCGGGGGCACAGATACGCAGTATTTT; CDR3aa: CAGVDGLGGTDTQYF
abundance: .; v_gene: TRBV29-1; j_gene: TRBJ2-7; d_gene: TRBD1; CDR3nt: TGCAGCGTTCAGGACAGGGGGCCGTACGAGCAGTACTTC; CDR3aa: CSVQDRGPYEQYF
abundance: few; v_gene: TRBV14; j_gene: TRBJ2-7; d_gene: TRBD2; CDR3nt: TGTGCCAGCAGCCCCGGACTAGCGGGAGGGCGGAACGAGCAGTACTTC; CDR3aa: CASSPGLAGGRNEQYF
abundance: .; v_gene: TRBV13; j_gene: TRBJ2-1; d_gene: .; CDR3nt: TGTGCCAGCAGCTTAAACTCCTACAATGAGCAGTTCTTC; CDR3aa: CASSLNSYNEQFF
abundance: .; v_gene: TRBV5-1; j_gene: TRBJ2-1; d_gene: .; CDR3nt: TGCGCCAGCAGCTGGACGGATTACAATGAGCAGTTCTTC; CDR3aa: CASSWTDYNEQFF
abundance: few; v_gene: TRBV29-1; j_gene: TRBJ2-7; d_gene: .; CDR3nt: TGCAGCGTCGGTACCGGGATGACCTACGAGCAGTACTTC; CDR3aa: CSVGTGMTYEQYF
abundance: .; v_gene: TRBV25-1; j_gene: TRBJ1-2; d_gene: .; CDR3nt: TGTGCCAGCAGTGAACAGAGTGGCTACACCTTC; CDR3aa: CASSEQSGYTF
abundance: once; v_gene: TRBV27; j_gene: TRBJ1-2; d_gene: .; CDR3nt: TGTGCCAGCAGTTGGGGAGCTAACTATGGCTACACCTTC; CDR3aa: CASSWGANYGYTF
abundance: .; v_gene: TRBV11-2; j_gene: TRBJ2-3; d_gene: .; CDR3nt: TGTGCCAGCAGCTTAATGACAATCACAGATACGCAGTATTTT; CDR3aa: CASSLMTITDTQYF
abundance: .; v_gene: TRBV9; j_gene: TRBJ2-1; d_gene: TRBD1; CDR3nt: TGTGCCAGCAGCCTATCCTTAAAGACAGGGTACAATGAGCAGTTCTTC; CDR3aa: CASSLSLKTGYNEQFF
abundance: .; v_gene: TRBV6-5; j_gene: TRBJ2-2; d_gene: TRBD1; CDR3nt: TGTGCCAGCAGTTATCAGACAGGGTTCACCGGGGAGCTGTTTTTT; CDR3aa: CASSYQTGFTGELFF
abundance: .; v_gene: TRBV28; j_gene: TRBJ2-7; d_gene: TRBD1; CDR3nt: TGTGCCAGCGGTGAAGTTGGGACAGGGTCCTACGAGCAGTACTTC; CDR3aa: CASGEVGTGSYEQYF
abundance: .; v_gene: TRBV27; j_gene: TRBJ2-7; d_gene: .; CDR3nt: TGTGCCGGACACGGGCTAGCGAAGTACTCGTACGAGCAGTACTTC; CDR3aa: CAGHGLAKYSYEQYF
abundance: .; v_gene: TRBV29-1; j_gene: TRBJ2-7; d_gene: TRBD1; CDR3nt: TGCAGCGTTGAAGCACGGGACAGGGGATACGAGCAGTACTTC; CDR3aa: CSVEARDRGYEQYF
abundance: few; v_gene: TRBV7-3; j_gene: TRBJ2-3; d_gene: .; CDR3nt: TGTGCCAGCAGCTTGAGCGGGCCCACAGATACGCAGTATTTT; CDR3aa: CASSLSGPTDTQYF
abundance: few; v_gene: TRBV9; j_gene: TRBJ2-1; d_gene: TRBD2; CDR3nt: TGTGCCAGCAGCGTAGGTCCCGGGAGGGGAGCGGGCGTAAACAATGAGCAGTTCTTC; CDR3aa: CASSVGPGRGAGVNNEQFF
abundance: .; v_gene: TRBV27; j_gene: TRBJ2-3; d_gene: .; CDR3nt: TGTGCCAGCAGTTTAAGGGGGGGAGATACGCAGTATTTT; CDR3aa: CASSLRGGDTQYF
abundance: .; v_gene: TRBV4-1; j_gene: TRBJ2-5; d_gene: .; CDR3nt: TGCGCCAGCAGCCGCACGGCCCAAGAGACCCAGTACTTC; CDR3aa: CASSRTAQETQYF